This T cell receptor beta chain was captured by sequencing in a study of human T cells and chemical hapten exposure. Study overall: Small pooled library volume differences chiefly drove per-sample TCR yield variation.

Total RNA came from unfractionated whole blood. Trimming pared 4 bases from V and 13 bases from J, leaving 13 bases between. The germline V gene encodes CDR1 SEHNR and CDR2 FQNEAQ (reference sequence). The CDR3 is 11 amino acids. TCRdb recomputed calls from the 5' RACE reads with MiXCR, one row per CDR3 protein. The sample yields 150,000 or so distinct CDR3 sequences, roughly 4% seen once. The chain has TRBV7-9 and TRBJ2-5, with TRBD1 as a possible D gene (5 bases). The receptor comes from a female donor in good health. The CDR3 reads CASSCTRTLYF. In nucleotides, the CDR3 is TGTGCCAGCAGCTGTACCAGGACACTGTACTTC.